Listed below are T cell receptor beta chains from one sample, sequenced in a study of molecular identifiers for immune sequencing clone quantification. TCRdb reprocessed the PCR reads via MiXCR and lists one record per CDR3 protein. In the table there are about 640,000 distinct CDR3 sequences, 15% to 20% of which are singletons. Sequencing used naive CD8+ T cells from blood, with Jurkat cell RNA spiked in. All receptors derive from a human donor in good health. Some libraries in this study had Jurkat cell RNA spiked in. The CDR3 runs from the conserved cysteine through the conserved F or W. A D gene is named only where the DNA matches it firmly. Only some rows state a clone size, as once, few, many or a class for expanded clones.

d_call: NA; j_call: TRBJ2-7; clone_size: NA; v_call: TRBV9; cdr3_nt: TGTGCCAGCAGCGCAGGGGACAAAGGGACCTCCGACGAGCAGTACTTC; cdr3_aa: CASSAGDKGTSDEQYF
d_call: TRBD1; j_call: TRBJ2-3; clone_size: many; v_call: TRBV20-1; cdr3_nt: TGCAGTGCTAGAGATCATCAGGGGGCGCTGGATACGCAGTATTTT; cdr3_aa: CSARDHQGALDTQYF
d_call: NA; j_call: TRBJ2-3; clone_size: many; v_call: TRBV5-1; cdr3_nt: TGCGCCAGCAGTCATGGCTTCACCCCCGCGGCGGATACGCAGTATTTT; cdr3_aa: CASSHGFTPAADTQYF
d_call: NA; j_call: TRBJ2-1; clone_size: once; v_call: TRBV14; cdr3_nt: TGTGCCAGCAGCCCTCGACGGGTCAACCGCTCCTACAATGAGCAGCTCTTC; cdr3_aa: CASSPRRVNRSYNEQLF
d_call: NA; j_call: TRBJ2-7; clone_size: many; v_call: TRBV12-3/TRBV12-4; cdr3_nt: TGTGCCAGCAGTCTACTGCCTAGCGAGGAGCAGTACTTC; cdr3_aa: CASSLLPSEEQYF
d_call: NA; j_call: TRBJ2-7; clone_size: NA; v_call: TRBV27; cdr3_nt: TGTGCCAGCAGTTTGCTGGGGCAGGGTGGTTTGTACGAGCAGTACTTC; cdr3_aa: CASSLLGQGGLYEQYF
d_call: TRBD2; j_call: TRBJ2-7; clone_size: NA; v_call: TRBV6-2/TRBV6-3; cdr3_nt: TGTGCCAGCAGTTACTCCCTGGCTAGCGGGGACTCCTACGAGCAGTACTTC; cdr3_aa: CASSYSLASGDSYEQYF
d_call: TRBD1; j_call: TRBJ1-5; clone_size: many; v_call: TRBV20-1; cdr3_nt: TGCAGTGCTAGTCTCGGGACAGGGGGAAACCAGCCCCAGCATTTT; cdr3_aa: CSASLGTGGNQPQHF
d_call: TRBD1; j_call: TRBJ2-7; clone_size: NA; v_call: TRBV27; cdr3_nt: TGTGCCAGCAGATTCGTCCAGGGGGCTGGTGAGCAGTACTTC; cdr3_aa: CASRFVQGAGEQYF
d_call: TRBD2; j_call: TRBJ2-3; clone_size: NA; v_call: TRBV9; cdr3_nt: TGTGCCAGCAGCGTAGAAGGGCTAGCGGCAACTAGCACAGATACGCAGTATTTT; cdr3_aa: CASSVEGLAATSTDTQYF
d_call: NA; j_call: TRBJ1-1; clone_size: NA; v_call: TRBV30; cdr3_nt: TGTGCCTGGAGTGTATCCGGGAGCACTGAAGCTTTCTTT; cdr3_aa: CAWSVSGSTEAFF
d_call: TRBD1; j_call: TRBJ1-4; clone_size: many; v_call: TRBV7-9; cdr3_nt: TGTGCCAGCAGCCACAGGGGGTCGGATGAAAAACTGTTTTTT; cdr3_aa: CASSHRGSDEKLFF
d_call: NA; j_call: TRBJ1-1; clone_size: NA; v_call: TRBV19; cdr3_nt: TGTGCCAGTAGTATTGGTGGGATCACTGAAGCTTTCTTT; cdr3_aa: CASSIGGITEAFF
d_call: NA; j_call: TRBJ2-5; clone_size: many; v_call: TRBV2; cdr3_nt: TGTGCCAGCACCGGGGACAACCAAGAGACCCAGTACTTC; cdr3_aa: CASTGDNQETQYF
d_call: NA; j_call: TRBJ1-1; clone_size: NA; v_call: TRBV18; cdr3_nt: TGTGCCAGCTCCGGACCGAGCACTGAAGCTTTCTTT; cdr3_aa: CASSGPSTEAFF
d_call: NA; j_call: TRBJ2-3; clone_size: many; v_call: TRBV7-2; cdr3_nt: TGTGCCAGCAGCTCGCCCCCTCCCGACATTCGCACAGATACGCAGTATTTT; cdr3_aa: CASSSPPPDIRTDTQYF
d_call: NA; j_call: TRBJ2-7; clone_size: many; v_call: TRBV5-6; cdr3_nt: TGTGCCAGCAGCTTGGTTCCTTCGGGGGTCGAGCAGTACTTC; cdr3_aa: CASSLVPSGVEQYF